This T cell receptor beta chain came from a study of blood T cell repertoires in COVID-19. Study summary: Acute and convalescent COVID-19 samples came from the United States, Italy and Spain. Sources were T cells, B-cell-depleted T cells, or PBMCs; the material itself was cDNA or gDNA.

Authors' methods: Nucleated cell counts were estimated from reference gene primer amplification. The assay was immunoSEQ multiplex PCR, and TCRdb's table has in-frame clones only and misses some. That table gives V, J and clone size, and the DNA gave D and trimming. The sample lists a few hundred thousand clones; around 84% were seen once. J was trimmed by 4 bases and V by 3 bases; bases with no gene match: 12. This CDR3 comprises 16 residues. From germline, CDR1 is SGHVS and CDR2 FQNEAQ. The chain joins TRBV7-8 to TRBJ2-7; 7 nucleotides match TRBD2. The sequence was obtained from a man aged 60 to 75 with acute or convalescent COVID-19. The material sequenced was peripheral blood. The CDR3 protein is CASSLGGELPRYEQYF. CDR3 coding DNA: TGTGCCAGCAGCTTGGGGGGGGAACTGCCTAGGTACGAGCAGTACTTC.